The clone carrying this T cell receptor beta chain was picked up many times. As yet, its antigen is unknown. The sample comes from a study of regulatory T cells in long-lasting Graves disease. Study-wide results and caveats: Thyroid tissue went unexamined; only peripheral blood was analyzed.

The germline V gene has CDR1 LGHDT and CDR2 YNNKEL (reference sequence). This CDR3 region has 12 residues. V lost 1 base to trimming and J lost 2 bases, with 1 base between them. Arm-PCR of CDR3 regions with iRepertoire HTBI primers generated TCR beta libraries. TCRdb ran MiXCR on the multiplex PCR reads and lists one entry per CDR3 protein. The table has about 200,000 distinct CDR3 sequences, 15% to 20% seen once. As for time point: newly diagnosed GD, antithyroid drugs for less than 3 months. After RNA was extracted from PBMCs, the TCR library was made from it. Graves' disease was diagnosed by American Thyroid Association guidelines. The authors drew patients from an endocrinology department in Xi'an, China.

The V call is TRBV3-1, the J call TRBJ2-3; D is unclear. The receptor comes from a female donor with Graves disease. Material: peripheral blood mononuclear cells (PBMCs), obtained at new diagnosis, from a patient treated with antithyroid drugs. CDR3 loop: CASSQATDTQYF. In DNA form, the CDR3 reads TGTGCCAGCAGCCAAGCCACAGATACGCAGTATTTT.